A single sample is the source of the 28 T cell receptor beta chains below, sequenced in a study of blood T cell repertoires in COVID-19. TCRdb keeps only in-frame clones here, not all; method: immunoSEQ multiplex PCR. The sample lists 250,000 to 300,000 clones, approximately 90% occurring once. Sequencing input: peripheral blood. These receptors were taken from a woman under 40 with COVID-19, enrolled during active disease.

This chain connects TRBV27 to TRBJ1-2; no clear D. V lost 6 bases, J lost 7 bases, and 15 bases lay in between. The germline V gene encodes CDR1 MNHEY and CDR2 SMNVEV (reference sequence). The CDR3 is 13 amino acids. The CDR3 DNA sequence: TGTGCCAGCAGGGGAGATAAATCGCGTGGCTACACCTTC. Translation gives CASRGDKSRGYTF.

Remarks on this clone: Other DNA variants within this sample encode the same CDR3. The CDR3 protein is CAWSKGPNEKLFF. In DNA, the CDR3 is TGTGCCTGGTCTAAGGGGCCTAATGAAAAACTGTTTTTT. The chain combines TRBV30 with TRBJ1-4, with D maybe TRBD1 (5 bases). Trimming took 5 bases from V and 3 from J, leaving 10 bases between them. The germline V gene has CDR1 GTSNPN and CDR2 SVGIG (reference sequence). The CDR3 covers 13 residues.

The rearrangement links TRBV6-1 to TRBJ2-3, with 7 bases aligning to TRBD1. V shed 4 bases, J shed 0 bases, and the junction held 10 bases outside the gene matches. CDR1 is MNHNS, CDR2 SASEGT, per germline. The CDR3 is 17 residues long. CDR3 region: CASSGDRALPSTDTQYF. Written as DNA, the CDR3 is TGTGCCAGCAGTGGAGACAGGGCGCTCCCTAGCACAGATACGCAGTATTTT.

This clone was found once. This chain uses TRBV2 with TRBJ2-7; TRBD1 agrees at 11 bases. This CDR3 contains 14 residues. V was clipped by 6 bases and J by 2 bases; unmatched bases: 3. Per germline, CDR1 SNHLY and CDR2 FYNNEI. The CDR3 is CASRPGQGAYEQYF. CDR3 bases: TGTGCCAGCAGACCGGGACAGGGGGCCTACGAGCAGTACTTC.

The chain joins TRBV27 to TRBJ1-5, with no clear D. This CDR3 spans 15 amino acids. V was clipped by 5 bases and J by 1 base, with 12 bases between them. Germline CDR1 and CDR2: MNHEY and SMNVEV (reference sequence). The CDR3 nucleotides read TGTGCCAGCAGTACCTCGAGGCAGAGCAATCAGCCCCAGCATTTT. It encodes CASSTSRQSNQPQHF.

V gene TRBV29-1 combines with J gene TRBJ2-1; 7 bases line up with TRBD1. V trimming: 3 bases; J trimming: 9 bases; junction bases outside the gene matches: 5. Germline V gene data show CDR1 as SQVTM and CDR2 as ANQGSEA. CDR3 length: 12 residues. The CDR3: CSVDRTGVEQFF. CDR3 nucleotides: TGCAGCGTTGATAGGACAGGAGTTGAGCAGTTCTTC.

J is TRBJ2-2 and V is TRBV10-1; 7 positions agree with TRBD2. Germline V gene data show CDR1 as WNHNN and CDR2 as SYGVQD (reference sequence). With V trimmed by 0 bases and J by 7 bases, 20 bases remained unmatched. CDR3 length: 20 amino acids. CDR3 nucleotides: TGCGCCAGCAGTGAGTCTTCTTCGCTAGCGGCCGTCAGTAGGGGCGGGGAGCTGTTTTTT. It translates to CASSESSSLAAVSRGGELFF.

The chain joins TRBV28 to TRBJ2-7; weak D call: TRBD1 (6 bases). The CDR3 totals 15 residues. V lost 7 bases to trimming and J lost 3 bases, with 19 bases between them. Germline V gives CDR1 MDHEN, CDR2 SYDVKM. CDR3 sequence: CASTSQGDTDYEQYF. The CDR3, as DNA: TGTGCCAGCACCTCACAAGGGGACACCGACTACGAGCAGTACTTC.

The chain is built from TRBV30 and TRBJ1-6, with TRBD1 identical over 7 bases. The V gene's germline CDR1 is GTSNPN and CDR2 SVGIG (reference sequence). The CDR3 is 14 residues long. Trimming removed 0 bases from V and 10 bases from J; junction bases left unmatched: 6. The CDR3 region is CAWSVGDSGSPLHF. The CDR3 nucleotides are TGTGCCTGGAGTGTAGGGGACAGTGGGTCACCCCTCCACTTT.

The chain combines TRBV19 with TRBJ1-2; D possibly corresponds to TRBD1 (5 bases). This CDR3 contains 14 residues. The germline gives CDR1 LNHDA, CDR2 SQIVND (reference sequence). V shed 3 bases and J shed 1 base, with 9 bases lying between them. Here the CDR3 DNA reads TGTGCCAGTAGTATGGACAAAAATAACTATGGCTACACCTTC. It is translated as CASSMDKNNYGYTF.

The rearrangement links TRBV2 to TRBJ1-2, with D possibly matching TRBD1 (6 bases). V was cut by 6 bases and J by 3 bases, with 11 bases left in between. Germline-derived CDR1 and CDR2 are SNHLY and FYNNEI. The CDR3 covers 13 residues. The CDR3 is CASSEDSYYGYTF. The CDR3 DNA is TGTGCCAGCAGCGAGGACAGTTACTATGGCTACACCTTC. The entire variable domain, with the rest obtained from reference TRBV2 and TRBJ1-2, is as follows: EPEVTQTPSHQVTQMGQEVILRCVPISNHLYFYWYRQILGQKVEFLVSFYNNEISEKSEIFDDQFSVERPDGSNFTLKIRSTKLEDSAMYFCASSEDSYYGYTFGSGTRLTVV.

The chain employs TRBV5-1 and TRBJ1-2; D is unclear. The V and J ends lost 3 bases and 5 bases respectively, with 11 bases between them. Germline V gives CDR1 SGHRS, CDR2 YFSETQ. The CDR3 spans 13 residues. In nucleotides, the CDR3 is TGCGCCAGCAGCTCCGGGGAGAAGTATGGCTACACCTTC. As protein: CASSSGEKYGYTF.

The CDR3 DNA is TGTGCCACCAGCAGACTAGCGGGAGATGGTAATGAGCAGTTCTTC. Its protein is CATSRLAGDGNEQFF. The rearrangement uses TRBV15 and TRBJ2-1; 10 bases match TRBD2. The CDR3 runs 15 residues. Per the germline V gene, CDR1 is LNHNV and CDR2 is YYDKDF (reference sequence). Trimming at V came to 2 bases and at J to 7 bases, leaving 5 bases not matched to a gene.

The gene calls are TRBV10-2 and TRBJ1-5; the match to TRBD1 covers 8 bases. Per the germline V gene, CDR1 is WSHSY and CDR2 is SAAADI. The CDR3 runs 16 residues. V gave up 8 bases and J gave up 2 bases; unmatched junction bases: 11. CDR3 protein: CASGGGQGGGNQPQHF. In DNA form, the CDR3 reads TGCGCCAGCGGGGGTGGACAGGGCGGAGGCAATCAGCCCCAGCATTTT.

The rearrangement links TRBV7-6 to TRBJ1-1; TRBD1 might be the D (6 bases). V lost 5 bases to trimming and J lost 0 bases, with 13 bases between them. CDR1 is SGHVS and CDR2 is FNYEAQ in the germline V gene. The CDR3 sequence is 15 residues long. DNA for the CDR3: TGTGCCAGCAGCACCTCCGGGACACTGAACACTGAAGCTTTCTTT. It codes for CASSTSGTLNTEAFF. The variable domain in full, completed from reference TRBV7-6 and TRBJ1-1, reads GAGVSQSPRYKVTKRGQDVALRCDPISGHVSLYWYRQALGQGPEFLTYFNYEAQQDKSGLPNDRFSAERPEGSISTLTIQRTEQRDSAMYRCASSTSGTLNTEAFFGQGTRLTVV.

CDR3 in amino acids: CASSLGRTGEANTIYF. DNA of the CDR3: TGCGCCAGCAGCTTGGGGCGGACAGGGGAAGCTAACACCATATATTTT. This rearrangement joins TRBV5-1 to TRBJ1-3; 9 bases map to TRBD1. Per germline, CDR1 SGHRS and CDR2 YFSETQ. The CDR3 runs 16 residues. The V and J ends lost 0 bases and 7 bases, in that order; junction bases with no gene match: 8.

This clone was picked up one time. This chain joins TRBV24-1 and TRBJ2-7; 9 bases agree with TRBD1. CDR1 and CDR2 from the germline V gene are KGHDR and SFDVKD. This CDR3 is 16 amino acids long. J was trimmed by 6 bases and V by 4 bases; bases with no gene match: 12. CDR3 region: CATSDRAGTGIGEQYF. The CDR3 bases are TGTGCCACCAGTGACCGCGCCGGGACAGGGATTGGCGAGCAGTACTTC.

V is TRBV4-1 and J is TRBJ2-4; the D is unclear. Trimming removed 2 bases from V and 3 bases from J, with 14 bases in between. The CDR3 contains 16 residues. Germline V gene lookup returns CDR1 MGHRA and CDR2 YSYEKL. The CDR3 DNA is TGCGCCAGCAGCCAACTCTATCCGCAAAACAAAAACATTCAGTACTTC. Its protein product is CASSQLYPQNKNIQYF.

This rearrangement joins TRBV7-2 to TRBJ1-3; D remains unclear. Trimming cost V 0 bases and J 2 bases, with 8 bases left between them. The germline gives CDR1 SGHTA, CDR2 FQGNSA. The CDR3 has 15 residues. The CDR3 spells CASSLALAAGNTIYF. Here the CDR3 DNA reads TGTGCCAGCAGCTTAGCGCTAGCAGCTGGAAACACCATATATTTT.

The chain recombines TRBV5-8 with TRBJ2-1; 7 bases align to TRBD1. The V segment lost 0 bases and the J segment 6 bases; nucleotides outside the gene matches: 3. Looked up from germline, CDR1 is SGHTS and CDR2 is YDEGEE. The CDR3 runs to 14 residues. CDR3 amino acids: CASSLDRGVNEQFF. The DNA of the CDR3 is TGTGCCAGCAGCTTGGACAGGGGTGTCAATGAGCAGTTCTTC.

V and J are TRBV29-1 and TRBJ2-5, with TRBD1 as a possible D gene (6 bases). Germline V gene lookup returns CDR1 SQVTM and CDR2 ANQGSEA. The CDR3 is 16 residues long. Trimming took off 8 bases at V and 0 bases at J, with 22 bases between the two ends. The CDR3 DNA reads TGCAGCATAGAGGACAGACGAGAACAGTACCAAGAGACCCAGTACTTC. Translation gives CSIEDRREQYQETQYF. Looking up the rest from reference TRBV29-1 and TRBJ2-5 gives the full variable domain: SAVISQKPSRDICQRGTSLTIQCQVDSQVTMMFWYRQQPGQSLTLIATANQGSEATYESGFVIDKFPISRPNLTFSTLTVSNMSPEDSSIYLCSIEDRREQYQETQYFGPGTRLLVL.

The CDR3 sequence is CASDDAGQGGYGYTF. CDR3 coding DNA: TGTGCCAGCGACGACGCTGGACAGGGTGGCTATGGCTACACCTTC. The chain couples TRBV6-6 to TRBJ1-2; 8 nucleotides line up with TRBD1. V shed 8 bases, J shed 4 bases, and the junction held 12 bases outside the gene matches. The CDR3 extends over 15 amino acids. Per germline, CDR1 MNHNY and CDR2 SVGAGI (reference sequence).

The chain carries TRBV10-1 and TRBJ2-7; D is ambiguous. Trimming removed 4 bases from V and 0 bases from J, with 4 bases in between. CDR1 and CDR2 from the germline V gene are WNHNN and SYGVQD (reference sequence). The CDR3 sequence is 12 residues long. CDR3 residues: CASSGASYEQYF. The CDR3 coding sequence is TGCGCCAGCAGTGGGGCCTCCTACGAGCAGTACTTC.

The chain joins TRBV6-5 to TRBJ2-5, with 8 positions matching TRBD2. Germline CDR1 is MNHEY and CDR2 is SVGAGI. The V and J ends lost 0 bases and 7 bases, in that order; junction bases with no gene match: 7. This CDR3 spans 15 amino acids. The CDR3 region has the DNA TGTGCCAGCAGTTACTCTCAGCCGGGAGGGGGGACCCAGTACTTC. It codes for CASSYSQPGGGTQYF.

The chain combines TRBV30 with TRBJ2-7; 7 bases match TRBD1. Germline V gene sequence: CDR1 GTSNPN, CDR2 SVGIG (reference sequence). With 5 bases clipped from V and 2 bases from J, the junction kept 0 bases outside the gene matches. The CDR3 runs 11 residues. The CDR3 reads CAWDRAYEQYF. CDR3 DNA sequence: TGTGCCTGGGACAGGGCCTACGAGCAGTACTTC.

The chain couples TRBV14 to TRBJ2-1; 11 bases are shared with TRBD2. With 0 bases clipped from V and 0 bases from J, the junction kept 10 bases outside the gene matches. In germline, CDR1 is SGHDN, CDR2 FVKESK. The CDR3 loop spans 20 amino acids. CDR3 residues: CASSQDTGLAGYSSYNEQFF. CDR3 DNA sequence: TGTGCCAGCAGCCAAGATACAGGACTAGCGGGCTATAGCTCCTACAATGAGCAGTTCTTC.

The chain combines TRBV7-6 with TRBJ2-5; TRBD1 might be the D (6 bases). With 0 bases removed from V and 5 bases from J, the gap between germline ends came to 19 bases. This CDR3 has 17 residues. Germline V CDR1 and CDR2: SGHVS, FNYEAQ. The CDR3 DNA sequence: TGTGCCAGCAGCTTAGCGAGGAGGCAGGGGAGAGGGGAGACCCAGTACTTC. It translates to CASSLARRQGRGETQYF.

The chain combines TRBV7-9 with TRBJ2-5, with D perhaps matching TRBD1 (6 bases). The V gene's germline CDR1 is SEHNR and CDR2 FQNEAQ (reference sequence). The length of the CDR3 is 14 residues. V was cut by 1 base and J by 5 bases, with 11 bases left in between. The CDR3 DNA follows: TGTGCCAGCAGCTTAGGATCAGGGGTGGAGACCCAGTACTTC. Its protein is CASSLGSGVETQYF.